These 4 T cell receptor beta chains originate from one sample sequenced in a study of T cell responses to AZD1222 COVID-19 vaccine. Only in-frame clones appear in the TCRdb table, and some are missing; sequencing was by immunoSEQ multiplex PCR. The sample carries some 150,000 clones, almost 85% recorded once. Here the sequenced sample was peripheral blood, taken 28 days after the second dose of the MenACWY control vaccine. The receptor set was obtained from an adult who received the MenACWY meningococcal vaccine as a control.

Ten or more counts support this clone. CDR3 in DNA: TGCAGCGTTGGGACTAGCGGGGGAGATACGCAGTATTTT. It encodes CSVGTSGGDTQYF. The chain joins TRBV29-1 to TRBJ2-3; 13 bases line up with TRBD2. Germline V lookup: CDR1 SQVTM, CDR2 ANQGSEA. J was trimmed by 5 bases and V by 4 bases; bases with no gene match: 0. The CDR3 has 13 residues.

The chain carries TRBV2 and TRBJ1-1; D is undetermined. V shed 5 bases and J shed 1 base, with 11 bases lying between them. Germline V gene data show CDR1 as SNHLY and CDR2 as FYNNEI. The length of the CDR3 is 14 residues. CDR3 loop: CASSYTPGNTEAFF. CDR3 in DNA: TGTGCCAGCAGTTATACTCCCGGGAACACTGAAGCTTTCTTT.

This sequence joins TRBV18 and TRBJ1-6; 9 bases fit TRBD1. The CDR3 sequence is 16 residues long. The V and J ends lost 2 bases and 7 bases, in that order; junction bases with no gene match: 6. Germline CDR1 reads KGHSH; CDR2 reads LQKENI. The CDR3 bases are TGTGCCAGCTCACCATCCGGGACAGGGCTAAATTCACCCCTCCACTTT. It specifies CASSPSGTGLNSPLHF. The full variable domain, with the rest looked up from reference TRBV18 and TRBJ1-6, is NAGVMQNPRHLVRRRGQEARLRCSPMKGHSHVYWYRQLPEEGLKFMVYLQKENIIDESGMPKERFSAEFPKEGPSILRIQQVVRGDSAAYFCASSPSGTGLNSPLHFGNGTRLTVT.

The chain has TRBV9 and TRBJ1-5, with 8 nucleotides matching TRBD1. J lost 4 bases, V lost 0 bases, and 6 bases had no gene match. Per germline, CDR1 SGDLS and CDR2 YYNGEE. The CDR3 is 16 amino acids. The CDR3 spells CASSVVGDRGNQPQHF. The CDR3 region has the DNA TGTGCCAGCAGCGTAGTAGGTGACAGGGGTAATCAGCCCCAGCATTTT. Complete variable domain (other parts from reference TRBV9 and TRBJ1-5): DSGVTQTPKHLITATGQRVTLRCSPRSGDLSVYWYQQSLDQGLQFLIQYYNGEERAKGNILERFSAQQFPDLHSELNLSSLELGDSALYFCASSVVGDRGNQPQHFGDGTRLSIL.